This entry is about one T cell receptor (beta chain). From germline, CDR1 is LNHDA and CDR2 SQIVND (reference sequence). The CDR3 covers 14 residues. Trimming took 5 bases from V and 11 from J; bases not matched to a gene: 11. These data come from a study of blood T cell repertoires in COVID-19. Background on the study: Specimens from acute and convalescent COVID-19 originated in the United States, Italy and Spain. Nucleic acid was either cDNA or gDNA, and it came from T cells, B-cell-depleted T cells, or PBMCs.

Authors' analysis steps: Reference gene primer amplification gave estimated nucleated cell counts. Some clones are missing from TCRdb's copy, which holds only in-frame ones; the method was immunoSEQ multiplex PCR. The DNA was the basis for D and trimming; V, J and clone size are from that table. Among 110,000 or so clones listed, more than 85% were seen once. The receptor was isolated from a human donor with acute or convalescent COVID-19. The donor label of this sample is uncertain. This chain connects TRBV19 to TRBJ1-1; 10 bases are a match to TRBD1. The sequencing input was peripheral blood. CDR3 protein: CASSPGGTGALAFF. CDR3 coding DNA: TGTGCCAGTAGTCCCGGTGGGACAGGGGCCTTGGCTTTCTTT.